The 14 T cell receptor beta chains given below trace back to one sample, sequenced in a study of T cells in localized non-small cell lung cancer. Measured with immunoSEQ multiplex PCR; TCRdb has only the in-frame clones, and not every one. There are some 20,000 clones in the sample; 65% to 90% occur only once, and 4.5% to 5.5% lies in the top ten. Source: peripheral blood, taken before any cancer treatment. The receptor source for this set is a man aged 40-75 years with stage I lung adenocarcinoma.

This clone has a single count. CDR3 in amino acids: CASALGEGIMDEQFF. The DNA for the CDR3 is TGTGCCAGCGCTTTGGGTGAGGGAATAATGGATGAGCAGTTCTTC. The chain joins TRBV7-9 to TRBJ2-1; weak D call: TRBD2 (5 bases). The CDR3 runs to 15 residues. Trimming took off 8 bases at V and 8 bases at J, with 22 bases between the two ends. In germline, CDR1 is SEHNR, CDR2 FQNEAQ (reference sequence).

The chain employs TRBV7-2 and TRBJ2-4; D possibly uses TRBD1 or TRBD2 (6 bases each). V lost 5 bases to trimming and J lost 6 bases, with 17 bases between them. This CDR3 has 15 amino acids. Germline CDR1 reads SGHTA; CDR2 reads FQGNSA. The CDR3 nucleotides read TGTGCCAGCAGCCTAGGGGCGGGACATCCAAACATTCAGTACTTC. This encodes CASSLGAGHPNIQYF.

The CDR3 spells CATSRVGGRVNEKLFF. The CDR3, as DNA: TGTGCCACCAGCAGAGTTGGGGGACGGGTAAATGAAAAACTGTTTTTT. This chain joins TRBV15 and TRBJ1-4; a weak D match, TRBD1 (5 bases). CDR1 and CDR2 (germline): LNHNV, YYDKDF (reference sequence). The CDR3 is made up of 16 amino acids. Trimming removed 1 base at V and 5 bases at J, with 14 bases between. The full variable domain, completed using reference TRBV15 and TRBJ1-4, is DAMVIQNPRYQVTQFGKPVTLSCSQTLNHNVMYWYQQKSSQAPKLLFHYYDKDFNNEADTPDNFQSRRPNTSFCFLDIRSPGLGDTAMYLCATSRVGGRVNEKLFFGSGTQLSVL.

J is TRBJ1-1 and V is TRBV28; TRBD1 agrees at 10 bases. CDR1 and CDR2 from the germline V gene are MDHEN and SYDVKM. V dropped 5 bases and J dropped 5; count of bases not matched to a gene: 8. This CDR3 has 15 residues. For the CDR3, the DNA is TGTGCCAGCAGTACTAGAAGGACAGGGGGGACTGAAGCTTTCTTT. This codes for CASSTRRTGGTEAFF.

As to this clone: The same CDR3 arises from other DNA sequences in this sample as well. This rearrangement joins TRBV28 to TRBJ2-7; D perhaps matches TRBD2 (5 bases). The CDR3 extends over 14 amino acids. Trimming took 3 bases from V and 0 from J, leaving 9 bases between them. In germline, CDR1 is MDHEN, CDR2 SYDVKM. Here the CDR3 reads CASSLSGSSYEQYF. CDR3 sequence (DNA): TGTGCCAGCAGTTTGTCGGGGAGCTCCTACGAGCAGTACTTC.

The V and J genes are TRBV14 and TRBJ2-3; D is uncertain. V dropped 2 bases and J dropped 7 bases, with 4 bases sitting between them. Looked up from germline, CDR1 is SGHDN and CDR2 is FVKESK. The CDR3 is 11 residues long. CDR3 protein: CASSQLNTQYF. CDR3 sequence (DNA): TGTGCCAGCAGCCAACTAAATACGCAGTATTTT.

This chain joins TRBV4-1 and TRBJ2-3; perhaps TRBD2 as D (5 bases). Germline V gene lookup returns CDR1 MGHRA and CDR2 YSYEKL. The CDR3 has 13 amino acids. Trimming left V 0 bases short and J 5 bases short, with 6 bases between. In DNA form, the CDR3 reads TGCGCCAGCAGCCAAGAAGGAGGAGATACGCAGTATTTT. It codes for CASSQEGGDTQYF.

The chain links TRBV11-2 to TRBJ1-2, with TRBD1 as a possible D gene (5 bases). The CDR3 has 15 amino acids. Deletions cut 0 bases from V and 8 bases from J, with 16 bases between. Germline CDR1 is SGHAT and CDR2 is FQNNGV. The chain's CDR3 is CASSLEAGREGGYTF. The CDR3 DNA follows: TGTGCCAGCAGCTTAGAAGCAGGGAGGGAAGGAGGCTACACCTTC.

As concerns this clone: The sample contains more than one DNA sequence encoding this CDR3. The chain employs TRBV7-3 and TRBJ2-3; 10 bases fit TRBD1. J lost 2 bases, V lost 3 bases, and 2 bases had no gene match. The germline V gene has CDR1 SGHTA and CDR2 FQGTGA. This CDR3 contains 15 residues. The CDR3 protein is CASSLGQGTTDTQYF. CDR3 sequence (DNA): TGTGCCAGCAGCTTGGGACAGGGGACCACAGATACGCAGTATTTT. Full variable domain (remainder filled in from reference TRBV7-3 and TRBJ2-3): GAGVSQTPSNKVTEKGKYVELRCDPISGHTALYWYRQSLGQGPEFLIYFQGTGAADDSGLPNDRFFAVRPEGSVSTLKIQRTERGDSAVYLCASSLGQGTTDTQYFGPGTRLTVL.

The chain employs TRBV4-1 and TRBJ1-5; TRBD1 is a possible D gene (6 bases). This CDR3 region has 14 residues. The V end lost 4 bases, the J end lost 5 bases, and 12 bases lay between the germline ends. Germline loops: CDR1 MGHRA, CDR2 YSYEKL. CDR3 region: CASSRWTVDQPQHF. The CDR3 DNA sequence: TGCGCCAGCAGCCGATGGACAGTAGATCAGCCCCAGCATTTT.

The genes are TRBV7-8 and TRBJ1-2, with 9 bases identical to TRBD1. The CDR3 is 15 amino acids. The V gene's germline CDR1 is SGHVS and CDR2 FQNEAQ. J was trimmed by 5 bases and V by 5 bases; bases with no gene match: 9. The CDR3 loop reads CASSQGTGPFYGYTF. The CDR3 nucleotides read TGTGCCAGCAGCCAAGGGACAGGGCCCTTTTATGGCTACACCTTC. The variable domain in full, completed from reference TRBV7-8 and TRBJ1-2, reads GAGVSQSPRYKVAKRGQDVALRCDPISGHVSLFWYQQALGQGPEFLTYFQNEAQLDKSGLPSDRFFAERPEGSVSTLKIQRTQQEDSAVYLCASSQGTGPFYGYTFGSGTRLTVV.

This clone was seen a handful of times. The rearrangement joins TRBV6-1 to TRBJ2-7; the D gene is possibly TRBD1 (6 bases). Per the germline V gene, CDR1 is MNHNS and CDR2 is SASEGT. V was clipped by 10 bases and J by 2 bases, with 12 bases between them. This CDR3 comprises 12 residues. Here the CDR3 DNA reads TGTGCCATAGAAGGACAGACCTACGAGCAGTACTTC. Its protein product is CAIEGQTYEQYF.

The V and J genes are TRBV5-4 and TRBJ1-5; D may be TRBD1 (6 bases). Trimming shortened V by 2 bases and J by 2 bases, and 11 bases separated the two germline ends. The CDR3 is 15 residues long. CDR1 and CDR2 (germline): SGHNT, YYREEE (reference sequence). CDR3 DNA sequence: TGTGCCAGCAGCTTACAGGGATCGGGCAATCAGCCCCAGCATTTT. It specifies CASSLQGSGNQPQHF.

The chain uses TRBV6-5 and TRBJ2-7; 10 positions agree with TRBD1. CDR1 is MNHEY, CDR2 SVGAGI, per germline. The CDR3 totals 15 residues. V shed 2 bases, J shed 2 bases, and the junction held 3 bases outside the gene matches. Here the CDR3 DNA reads TGTGCCAGCAGTTACGGGACAGGGGAAGCCTACGAGCAGTACTTC. This gives the protein CASSYGTGEAYEQYF.